The rows below give T cell receptor beta chains drawn from one sample of a study of response to subunit inactivated influenza vaccine. MiXCR was run by TCRdb on the RT-PCR reads, yielding one entry per CDR3 protein. The sample contains almost 600,000 distinct CDR3 sequences, roughly 15% of which appear only once. The specimen was PBMCs from blood, collected 11 to 12 days after vaccination. These receptors came from a man aged 45-60 years who received an inactivated influenza vaccine. CDR3s include the opening cysteine and the closing phenylalanine or tryptophan. Fields, in order: clone size, D gene, V gene, J gene, CDR3 DNA, CDR3 protein. A D gene is named only where the DNA matches it firmly. Expanded clones are given a class, and other clones once, few, many or no size at all.

clone size: few; D gene: TRBD1; V gene: TRBV12-3/TRBV12-4; J gene: TRBJ2-7; CDR3 DNA: TGTGCCAGCAGACCAACAGGGGGTGAGCAGTACTTC; CDR3 protein: CASRPTGGEQYF
clone size: .; D gene: .; V gene: TRBV27; J gene: TRBJ1-1; CDR3 DNA: TGTGCCAGCAGTTTTGGGCAAAATATCGGGTACACTGAAGCTTTCTTT; CDR3 protein: CASSFGQNIGYTEAFF
clone size: many; D gene: TRBD1; V gene: TRBV5-1; J gene: TRBJ2-3; CDR3 DNA: TGTGCCAGCAGTTTGCGGGACAGGGGGACAGATACGCAGTATTTT; CDR3 protein: CASSLRDRGTDTQYF
clone size: .; D gene: .; V gene: TRBV5-1; J gene: TRBJ2-7; CDR3 DNA: TGCGCCAGCAGCCTGGGAATGTGGGACGAGCAGTACTTC; CDR3 protein: CASSLGMWDEQYF
clone size: .; D gene: TRBD2; V gene: TRBV28; J gene: TRBJ2-2; CDR3 DNA: TGTGCCAGCAGATTAGCGGGACTAAATACCGGGGAGCTGTTTTTT; CDR3 protein: CASRLAGLNTGELFF
clone size: few; D gene: TRBD2; V gene: TRBV4-2; J gene: TRBJ2-3; CDR3 DNA: TGTGCCAGCTGTTATAGCGGGAGTGCAGATACGCAGTATTTT; CDR3 protein: CASCYSGSADTQYF
clone size: few; D gene: .; V gene: TRBV21-1; J gene: TRBJ2-1; CDR3 DNA: TGTGCCAGATATACGACTAGCGGGAGCTACAATGAGCAGTTCTTC; CDR3 protein: CARYTTSGSYNEQFF
clone size: .; D gene: TRBD1; V gene: TRBV28; J gene: TRBJ2-5; CDR3 DNA: TGTGCCAGCAGATTACAGGGGGCAGGGTCAGAGACCCAGTACTTC; CDR3 protein: CASRLQGAGSETQYF
clone size: .; D gene: .; V gene: TRBV20-1; J gene: TRBJ2-2; CDR3 DNA: TGCAGTGCTAGTAGGACACCGCGGGACACCGGGGAGCTGTTTTTT; CDR3 protein: CSASRTPRDTGELFF
clone size: .; D gene: .; V gene: TRBV18; J gene: TRBJ1-2; CDR3 DNA: TGTGCCAGCTCACCACTAGCAAATTCAAACTATGGCTACACCTTC; CDR3 protein: CASSPLANSNYGYTF
clone size: .; D gene: .; V gene: TRBV20-1; J gene: TRBJ1-6; CDR3 DNA: TGCAGTGCCACAGTTAGAGTCAGGGACGGCGTCCACTTT; CDR3 protein: CSATVRVRDGVHF
clone size: few; D gene: .; V gene: TRBV28; J gene: TRBJ2-7; CDR3 DNA: TGTGCCAGCACTAGGGAGCACGAGCAGTACTTC; CDR3 protein: CASTREHEQYF
clone size: many; D gene: .; V gene: TRBV29-1; J gene: TRBJ2-1; CDR3 DNA: TGCAGCCTGCGCGACGGGAGCAACTACAATGAGCAGTTCTTC; CDR3 protein: CSLRDGSNYNEQFF
clone size: .; D gene: .; V gene: TRBV6-6; J gene: TRBJ2-2; CDR3 DNA: TGTGCCAGCGGCAGGGGGGAGGCCGGGGAGCTGTTTTTT; CDR3 protein: CASGRGEAGELFF
clone size: .; D gene: .; V gene: TRBV7-9; J gene: TRBJ2-5; CDR3 DNA: TGTGCCAGCACCTTACGGGGGACCCAGTACTTC; CDR3 protein: CASTLRGTQYF
clone size: .; D gene: .; V gene: TRBV14; J gene: TRBJ2-1; CDR3 DNA: TGTGCCAGCAGCCTTCCCCGGGCTTACGGCGGTGAGCAGTTCTTC; CDR3 protein: CASSLPRAYGGEQFF
clone size: few; D gene: TRBD2; V gene: TRBV15; J gene: TRBJ2-1; CDR3 DNA: TGTGCCACCAGCAGGATCACTAGCGAAGGGGAGCAGTTCTTC; CDR3 protein: CATSRITSEGEQFF
clone size: .; D gene: .; V gene: TRBV30; J gene: TRBJ2-7; CDR3 DNA: TGTGCCTGGAGTGTACACGGAAATTACGAGCAGTACTTC; CDR3 protein: CAWSVHGNYEQYF
clone size: once; D gene: TRBD2; V gene: TRBV14; J gene: TRBJ2-3; CDR3 DNA: TGTGCCAGCAGCCCCGGGACTAGCGGGGCCGATACGCAGTATTTT; CDR3 protein: CASSPGTSGADTQYF
clone size: .; D gene: .; V gene: TRBV6-4; J gene: TRBJ2-1; CDR3 DNA: TGTGCCAGCAGTGACTCGAGTCGCGGAGGGGGGGGTGAGCAGTTCTTC; CDR3 protein: CASSDSSRGGGGEQFF
clone size: .; D gene: .; V gene: TRBV6-1; J gene: TRBJ2-7; CDR3 DNA: TGTGCCAGCAGGCCTGGGACACAGGCCTACGAGCAGTACTTC; CDR3 protein: CASRPGTQAYEQYF
clone size: many; D gene: .; V gene: TRBV5-1; J gene: TRBJ1-4; CDR3 DNA: TGCGCCAGCAGCTGGGGAGGCACCCGTAATGAAAAACTGTTTTTT; CDR3 protein: CASSWGGTRNEKLFF
clone size: few; D gene: .; V gene: TRBV12-3/TRBV12-4; J gene: TRBJ1-1; CDR3 DNA: TGTGCCAGCAGTTGGGTGGTGAACACTGAAGCTTTCTTT; CDR3 protein: CASSWVVNTEAFF
clone size: many; D gene: .; V gene: TRBV12-3/TRBV12-4; J gene: TRBJ1-1; CDR3 DNA: TGTGCCAGCAGTTTAAACCAGGGGAACACTGAAGCTTTCTTT; CDR3 protein: CASSLNQGNTEAFF
clone size: .; D gene: .; V gene: TRBV5-4; J gene: TRBJ2-6; CDR3 DNA: TGTGCCAGCAGCTTCGCGATGGGAGCTGGGGCCAACGTCCTGACTTTC; CDR3 protein: CASSFAMGAGANVLTF
clone size: .; D gene: .; V gene: TRBV29-1; J gene: TRBJ2-5; CDR3 DNA: TGCAGCTCCCGGGACATGAATCAAGAGACCCAGTACTTC; CDR3 protein: CSSRDMNQETQYF
clone size: .; D gene: .; V gene: TRBV27; J gene: TRBJ1-4; CDR3 DNA: TGTGCCAGCAGCCCAACGGAGGGGGAACATGAAAAACTGTTTTTT; CDR3 protein: CASSPTEGEHEKLFF
clone size: many; D gene: .; V gene: TRBV7-2; J gene: TRBJ1-2; CDR3 DNA: TGTGCCAGCAGCTTAAGCAGGGCAGGGGATGGCTACACCTTC; CDR3 protein: CASSLSRAGDGYTF
clone size: .; D gene: .; V gene: TRBV15; J gene: TRBJ2-1; CDR3 DNA: TGTGCCACCAGCAGACAACATCCCTTTTACAATGAGCAGTTCTTC; CDR3 protein: CATSRQHPFYNEQFF
clone size: many; D gene: TRBD1; V gene: TRBV2; J gene: TRBJ2-7; CDR3 DNA: TGTGCCAGCAGCCTAGGACAGGCCGGAATCTACGAGCAGTACTTC; CDR3 protein: CASSLGQAGIYEQYF
clone size: few; D gene: .; V gene: TRBV6-1; J gene: TRBJ2-5; CDR3 DNA: TGTGCCAGCAGAACCGGGTCCCTGGGAAGGCTGACCCAGTACTTC; CDR3 protein: CASRTGSLGRLTQYF
clone size: .; D gene: .; V gene: TRBV2; J gene: TRBJ2-7; CDR3 DNA: TGTGCCAGCAGCGAACAGGAGACGCGTACCCTACGAGGGGAGCAGTACTTC; CDR3 protein: CASSEQETRTLRGEQYF
clone size: .; D gene: .; V gene: TRBV29-1; J gene: TRBJ1-1; CDR3 DNA: TGCAGCGCCTCTGAAGCTTTCTTT; CDR3 protein: CSASEAFF
clone size: .; D gene: .; V gene: TRBV7-3; J gene: TRBJ2-3; CDR3 DNA: TGTGCCAGCAGCTTAACGATAGGACTTGGGGCAGATACGCAGTATTTT; CDR3 protein: CASSLTIGLGADTQYF
clone size: few; D gene: TRBD2; V gene: TRBV7-2; J gene: TRBJ2-4; CDR3 DNA: TGTGCCAGCAGCAGCCCGGGGGGGGCCGGGATTCAGTACTTC; CDR3 protein: CASSSPGGAGIQYF
clone size: .; D gene: TRBD2; V gene: TRBV3-1; J gene: TRBJ2-1; CDR3 DNA: TGTGCCAGCAGCCAGACTAGCGGCCCTTCCTACAATGAGCAGTTCTTC; CDR3 protein: CASSQTSGPSYNEQFF
clone size: .; D gene: .; V gene: TRBV14; J gene: TRBJ2-3; CDR3 DNA: TGTGCCAGCAGCACCCACTCGGGCCTCACAGATACGCAGTATTTT; CDR3 protein: CASSTHSGLTDTQYF
clone size: few; D gene: TRBD1; V gene: TRBV20-1; J gene: TRBJ2-5; CDR3 DNA: TGCAGTGCTAGAGATCCCAGGACAGGGCAAGAGACCCAGTACTTC; CDR3 protein: CSARDPRTGQETQYF
clone size: .; D gene: .; V gene: TRBV2; J gene: TRBJ1-2; CDR3 DNA: TGTGCCAGCAGTGAAGACGGAGGGCGAGGGGGCTACACCTTC; CDR3 protein: CASSEDGGRGGYTF
clone size: medium-sized; D gene: TRBD1; V gene: TRBV12-3/TRBV12-4; J gene: TRBJ2-3; CDR3 DNA: TGTGCCAGCAGTACCACCGGGACAGGGAGCACAGATACGCAGTATTTT; CDR3 protein: CASSTTGTGSTDTQYF
clone size: .; D gene: .; V gene: TRBV29-1; J gene: TRBJ2-7; CDR3 DNA: TGCAGCGTTATAGCGGATTCCTACGAGCAGTACTTC; CDR3 protein: CSVIADSYEQYF
clone size: .; D gene: .; V gene: TRBV6-1; J gene: TRBJ2-4; CDR3 DNA: TGTGCCAGCAATCCCCATAAACGATACAGGGAGGTTGGCAAAAACATTCAGTACTTC; CDR3 protein: CASNPHKRYREVGKNIQYF
clone size: .; D gene: TRBD2; V gene: TRBV7-8; J gene: TRBJ2-7; CDR3 DNA: TGTGCCAGCACCCGGGTGCGTAACGGGAGGGGCGAGCAGTACTTC; CDR3 protein: CASTRVRNGRGEQYF
clone size: .; D gene: .; V gene: TRBV7-9; J gene: TRBJ2-7; CDR3 DNA: TGTGCCAGCGGAGTGGGTGCTTTCCAAGACGAGCAGTACTTC; CDR3 protein: CASGVGAFQDEQYF
clone size: many; D gene: .; V gene: TRBV3-1; J gene: TRBJ1-1; CDR3 DNA: TGTGCCAGCAGCCAAGGCAGGGGAACTGAAGCTTTCTTT; CDR3 protein: CASSQGRGTEAFF
clone size: .; D gene: TRBD2; V gene: TRBV28; J gene: TRBJ2-1; CDR3 DNA: TGTGCCAGCAGTTCACTAGCGGGAGTATATGAGCAGTTCTTC; CDR3 protein: CASSSLAGVYEQFF
clone size: .; D gene: TRBD2; V gene: TRBV11-2; J gene: TRBJ2-7; CDR3 DNA: TGTGCCAGCAGCTTAGCCCTCGCGGGGGGGGCCTACGAGCAGTACTTC; CDR3 protein: CASSLALAGGAYEQYF
clone size: .; D gene: .; V gene: TRBV7-7; J gene: TRBJ2-1; CDR3 DNA: TGTGCTAGCAGCTTAGTAGGGGGGCTTAATGAGCAGTTCTTC; CDR3 protein: CASSLVGGLNEQFF
clone size: few; D gene: .; V gene: TRBV5-1; J gene: TRBJ1-5; CDR3 DNA: TGCGCCAGCAGCTTGTTATCGGGAGATCAGCCCCAGCATTTT; CDR3 protein: CASSLLSGDQPQHF
clone size: .; D gene: TRBD2; V gene: TRBV11-2; J gene: TRBJ2-3; CDR3 DNA: TGTGCCAGCAGCTCCCCCACGGGCGGGCGGGGGAGGCTCACAGATACGCAGTATTTT; CDR3 protein: CASSSPTGGRGRLTDTQYF
clone size: .; D gene: .; V gene: TRBV18; J gene: TRBJ2-1; CDR3 DNA: TGTGCCAGCTCACCGTACCCGAAAGACGGACGGCAGTTCTTC; CDR3 protein: CASSPYPKDGRQFF
clone size: .; D gene: TRBD2; V gene: TRBV10-3; J gene: TRBJ2-3; CDR3 DNA: TGTGCCATCAGGACTAGCGCGACCTCTAGCACAGATACGCAGTATTTT; CDR3 protein: CAIRTSATSSTDTQYF
clone size: few; D gene: .; V gene: TRBV10-2; J gene: TRBJ1-4; CDR3 DNA: TGCGCCAGCACCGAAAATCGACACCGATTAGAAAAACTGTTTTTT; CDR3 protein: CASTENRHRLEKLFF